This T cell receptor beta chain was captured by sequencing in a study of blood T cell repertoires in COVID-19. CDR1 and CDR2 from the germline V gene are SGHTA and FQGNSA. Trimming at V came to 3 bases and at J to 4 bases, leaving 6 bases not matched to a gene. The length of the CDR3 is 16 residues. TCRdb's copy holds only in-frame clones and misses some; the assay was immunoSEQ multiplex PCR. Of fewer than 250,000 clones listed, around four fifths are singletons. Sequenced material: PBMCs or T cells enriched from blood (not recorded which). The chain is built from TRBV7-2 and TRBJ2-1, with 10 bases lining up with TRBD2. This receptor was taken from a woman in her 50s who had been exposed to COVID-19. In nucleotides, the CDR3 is TGTGCCAGCAGCTTCTTAGCGGGGGGCTATTACAATGAGCAGTTCTTC. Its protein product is CASSFLAGGYYNEQFF.